What follows are 31 T cell receptor beta chains derived from one specimen sequenced in a study of OX40 agonist ivuxolimab in advanced cancers. Preparation of the library involved the immunoSEQ multiplex PCR assay. Not all clones reach the TCRdb copy of this immuneACCESS table, which keeps in-frame sequences only. Checked studies attribute under half of the gap to unresolved V genes and leave the rest unexplained. For this sample the table gives about 11,000 clones, of which around four fifths were detected only once. The ten largest clones capture less than 11% of the sample. The sample in question was CD4+ or CD8+ T cells sorted from blood, obtained in a trial of the OX40 agonist ivuxolimab. Receptors originate from an adult with an advanced solid tumor such as melanoma, head and neck, liver or kidney cancer.

The V gene is TRBV9, the J gene TRBJ2-6; either TRBD1 or TRBD2 may supply D (7 bases each). V lost 4 bases and J 4 bases, leaving 18 bases between the germline ends. The CDR3 length is 17 residues. Germline-derived CDR1 and CDR2 are SGDLS and YYNGEE. Here the CDR3 reads CASSTSGRGHGANVLTF. In nucleotides, the CDR3 is TGTGCCAGCAGCACCTCGGGGAGGGGGCACGGGGCCAACGTCCTGACTTTC.

This rearrangement joins TRBV13 to TRBJ2-5; D is uncertain. V was clipped by 0 bases and J by 5 bases, with 10 bases between them. This CDR3 is built from 14 residues. From germline, CDR1 is PRHDT and CDR2 FYEKMQ (reference sequence). The CDR3 DNA is TGTGCCAGCAGCTTAGGATCAAAGGAGGAGACCCAGTACTTC. Its translation: CASSLGSKEETQYF.

The chain joins TRBV21-1 to TRBJ2-5; the table names TRBD1, a call not compared with the DNA. TRBV21-1 is reported as a pseudogene. The CDR3 length is 11 residues. CDR3 region: CASSKGGQGHF. In DNA form, the CDR3 reads TGTGCCAGCAGCAAGGGGGGACAGGGACACTTC.

This chain uses TRBV7-9 with TRBJ2-7, with D perhaps matching TRBD1 (6 bases). The CDR3 is made up of 14 amino acids. V was pared by 5 bases and J by 3 bases, with 14 bases between. The germline V gene has CDR1 SEHNR and CDR2 FQNEAQ (reference sequence). CDR3 sequence reads: CASSLHTGSYEQYF. The CDR3 nucleotides read TGTGCCAGCAGCCTTCATACAGGGAGCTACGAGCAGTACTTC.

The chain combines TRBV11-3 with TRBJ2-7, with 11 bases fitting TRBD1. The CDR3 runs to 15 residues. The J segment lost 3 bases and the V segment lost 0 bases, leaving 1 base of the junction unmatched. Germline values: CDR1 SGHNT, CDR2 YENEEA. In nucleotides, the CDR3 is TGTGCCAGCAGCTTAGATGGGACAGGGGGCTACGAGCAGTACTTC. Its protein product is CASSLDGTGGYEQYF.

The chain recombines TRBV7-9 with TRBJ2-3, with D unresolved. CDR3 length equals 13 residues. The V gene lost 5 bases and the J gene lost 5 bases, with 11 bases spanning the gap. Germline loops: CDR1 SEHNR, CDR2 FQNEAQ (reference sequence). CDR3 DNA: TGTGCCAGCAGCCCCGTGGGGAAAGATACGCAGTATTTT. Translation gives CASSPVGKDTQYF.

The rearrangement links TRBV10-3 to TRBJ1-1, with TRBD1 as a possible D gene (6 bases). V lost 3 bases, J lost 1 base, and 6 bases lay in between. Germline V gene lookup returns CDR1 ENHRY and CDR2 SYGVKD. The CDR3 is 13 amino acids. The CDR3 sequence: CAISEGGNTEAFF. The DNA for the CDR3 is TGTGCCATCAGTGAAGGGGGGAACACTGAAGCTTTCTTT.

The V and J genes are TRBV7-9 and TRBJ2-5; TRBD2 matches 9 bases. V shed 3 bases, J shed 2 bases, and the junction held 7 bases outside the gene matches. This CDR3 has 16 residues. Germline V lookup: CDR1 SEHNR, CDR2 FQNEAQ (reference sequence). The CDR3 sequence: CASSFRLAGEQETQYF. The CDR3, as DNA: TGTGCCAGCAGCTTCCGTTTAGCGGGAGAACAAGAGACCCAGTACTTC.

The gene calls are TRBV7-2 and TRBJ2-1; TRBD2 aligns across 11 bases. The V gene's germline CDR1 is SGHTA and CDR2 FQGNSA. V lost 3 bases to trimming and J lost 5 bases; unmatched junction nucleotides: 3. This CDR3 has 15 amino acids. CDR3 in amino acids: CASSLLAGGHNEQFF. CDR3 DNA: TGTGCCAGCAGCTTGCTAGCGGGAGGCCACAATGAGCAGTTCTTC.

This clone is a singleton in its sample. The chain uses TRBV4-3 and TRBJ2-7, with D possibly TRBD2 on 5 matching bases. Per the germline V gene, CDR1 is LGHNA and CDR2 is YSLEER. This CDR3 is 15 amino acids long. V was clipped by 1 base and J by 3 bases, with 13 bases between them. The CDR3 loop reads CASSQVVGAVYEQYF. Here the CDR3 DNA reads TGCGCCAGCAGCCAAGTTGTGGGAGCGGTCTACGAGCAGTACTTC.

This rearrangement joins TRBV5-1 to TRBJ2-3, with D perhaps TRBD2 (6 bases). Germline V gene data show CDR1 as SGHRS and CDR2 as YFSETQ. CDR3 length equals 16 residues. Trimming took off 4 bases at V and 2 bases at J, with 17 bases between the two ends. CDR3 sequence reads: CASSPTNAGLTDTQYF. DNA of the CDR3: TGCGCCAGCAGCCCTACAAATGCGGGGCTCACAGATACGCAGTATTTT.

The genes are TRBV28 and TRBJ2-3; 8 bases fit TRBD2. The CDR3 sequence is 15 residues long. V was pared by 2 bases and J by 4 bases, with 5 bases of the junction left unmatched. Per germline, CDR1 MDHEN and CDR2 SYDVKM. CDR3 bases: TGTGCCAGCAGTTTAATAAGCGGGAGAGCAGATACGCAGTATTTT. Amino acids: CASSLISGRADTQYF.

The chain has TRBV13 and TRBJ2-7; the D gene is possibly TRBD2 (7 bases). There are 16 residues in the CDR3. The germline V gene encodes CDR1 PRHDT and CDR2 FYEKMQ (reference sequence). Trimming removed 5 bases from V and 4 bases from J, with 21 bases in between. For the CDR3, the DNA is TGTGCCAGCAGCCCGGGGGGACGGGGGCCGGGTTACGAGCAGTACTTC. It translates to CASSPGGRGPGYEQYF.

A few counts support this clone. The same CDR3 can be traced to other DNA sequences in this sample. The CDR3 spells CASSATVSSRDTQYF. In nucleotides, the CDR3 is TGTGCCAGCAGTGCGACGGTGTCGTCAAGAGATACGCAGTATTTT. This sequence joins TRBV2 and TRBJ2-3; D gene uncertain. Germline V gene sequence: CDR1 SNHLY, CDR2 FYNNEI. Trimming took 4 bases from V and 5 from J, leaving 16 bases between them. This CDR3 spans 15 amino acids.

The genes are TRBV15 and TRBJ2-1, with unresolved D. CDR1 is LNHNV and CDR2 is YYDKDF in the germline V gene (reference sequence). The CDR3 is 15 residues long. The V and J ends lost 6 bases and 0 bases respectively, with 12 bases between them. The chain's CDR3 is CATSPGPGSYNEQFF. The CDR3 DNA reads TGTGCCACCAGTCCCGGGCCGGGCTCCTACAATGAGCAGTTCTTC.

J is TRBJ2-7 and V is TRBV28; D possibly corresponds to TRBD1 (5 bases). Germline CDR1 reads MDHEN; CDR2 reads SYDVKM. V dropped 5 bases and J dropped 3 bases, with 14 bases sitting between them. The CDR3 runs 14 residues. The CDR3 region is CASSKQAYGYEQYF. Here the CDR3 DNA reads TGTGCCAGCAGTAAACAGGCGTATGGCTACGAGCAGTACTTC. Together with reference TRBV28 and TRBJ2-7, the CDR3 gives the full variable domain: DVKVTQSSRYLVKRTGEKVFLECVQDMDHENMFWYRQDPGLGLRLIYFSYDVKMKEKGDIPEGYSVSREKKERFSLILESASTNQTSMYLCASSKQAYGYEQYFGPGTRLTVT.

This rearrangement joins TRBV27 to TRBJ2-2; D remains unclear. Trimming took 8 bases from V and 7 from J, leaving 8 bases between them. The CDR3 totals 11 residues. Looked up from germline, CDR1 is MNHEY and CDR2 is SMNVEV (reference sequence). The CDR3 here is CASHGYGELFF. DNA for the CDR3: TGTGCCAGCCACGGTTACGGGGAGCTGTTTTTT.

This clone was seen once. The chain has TRBV9 and TRBJ2-1, with TRBD2 as a possible D gene (6 bases). The V and J ends lost 0 bases and 7 bases respectively, with 11 bases between them. The germline V gene encodes CDR1 SGDLS and CDR2 YYNGEE. The CDR3 consists of 14 residues. For the CDR3, the DNA is TGTGCCAGCAGCGTAGGTACTAGCCCTAATGAGCAGTTCTTC. This encodes CASSVGTSPNEQFF.

The CDR3 reads CSVVIMSSYEQYF. CDR3 DNA sequence: TGCAGCGTTGTAATAATGAGCTCCTACGAGCAGTACTTC. The chain employs TRBV29-1 and TRBJ2-7; no definite D call. The CDR3 is 13 residues long. The V gene's germline CDR1 is SQVTM and CDR2 ANQGSEA. V lost 4 bases and J lost 0, with 10 bases in between.

J is TRBJ1-4 and V is TRBV7-9; the D gene is possibly TRBD1 (5 bases). The CDR3 sequence is 14 residues long. Trimming pared 8 bases from V and 8 bases from J, leaving 18 bases between. Germline V gene lookup returns CDR1 SEHNR and CDR2 FQNEAQ (reference sequence). The CDR3 loop reads CASSLGRGGEKLFF. The DNA of the CDR3 is TGTGCCAGCTCACTTGGTAGGGGAGGAGAAAAACTGTTTTTT.

The chain carries TRBV27 and TRBJ1-2; no definite D call. V lost 4 bases and J lost 7, with 10 bases in between. The CDR3 contains 12 residues. Germline V gene lookup returns CDR1 MNHEY and CDR2 SMNVEV (reference sequence). The CDR3 nucleotides are TGTGCCAGCAGTTCCGGACTGGGTGGCTACACCTTC. Its protein product is CASSSGLGGYTF.

The chain is built from TRBV7-6 and TRBJ2-3; no firm D call. The CDR3 totals 14 residues. V lost 5 bases and J lost 4, with 13 bases in between. Per the germline V gene, CDR1 is SGHVS and CDR2 is FNYEAQ. The CDR3 loop is CASSPGPLADTQYF. CDR3 nucleotide sequence: TGTGCCAGCAGCCCAGGTCCCCTAGCAGATACGCAGTATTTT.

J is TRBJ2-5 and V is TRBV7-6, with TRBD2 matching over 10 bases. Germline CDR1 reads SGHVS; CDR2 reads FNYEAQ. J was trimmed by 2 bases and V by 4 bases; bases with no gene match: 19. The CDR3 loop spans 20 amino acids. The CDR3 bases are TGTGCCAGCAGCTCCCTAGCTGGATTTGAACTAGCGGGGACGCAAGAGACCCAGTACTTC. Protein product: CASSSLAGFELAGTQETQYF.

The rearrangement uses TRBV6-5 and TRBJ2-7, with TRBD1 matching 7 bases. There are 12 residues in the CDR3. CDR1 is MNHEY, CDR2 SVGAGI, per germline. V lost 8 bases to trimming and J lost 4 bases; unmatched junction nucleotides: 5. DNA for the CDR3: TGTGCCAGCGGGGGACAGTTATACGAGCAGTACTTC. It specifies CASGGQLYEQYF.

The chain combines TRBV7-9 with TRBJ2-1; D perhaps matches TRBD1 (6 bases). Germline CDR1 SEHNR, CDR2 FQNEAQ (reference sequence). The CDR3 totals 12 residues. Trimming stripped 8 bases from V and 3 bases from J, with 8 bases between. The CDR3, as DNA: TGTGCCAGCGGGGGCAACTACAATGAGCAGTTCTTC. Translated, it gives CASGGNYNEQFF.

This rearrangement joins TRBV5-4 to TRBJ2-7; D is unclear. V was shortened by 0 bases and J by 5 bases, with 12 bases between the two germline ends. CDR1 is SGHNT and CDR2 is YYREEE in the germline V gene (reference sequence). This CDR3 contains 14 residues. The CDR3 coding sequence is TGTGCCAGCAGCTTGGGTGGCCCACAAAACGAGCAGTACTTC. Translation: CASSLGGPQNEQYF. Variable domain in full (rest from reference TRBV5-4 and TRBJ2-7): ETGVTQSPTHLIKTRGQQVTLRCSSQSGHNTVSWYQQALGQGPQFIFQYYREEENGRGNFPPRFSGLQFPNYSSELNVNALELDDSALYLCASSLGGPQNEQYFGPGTRLTVT.

V usage is TRBV7-6 and J usage is TRBJ1-3; D is unresolved. V shed 5 bases and J shed 0 bases, with 8 bases lying between them. The CDR3 runs to 14 residues. Germline V gives CDR1 SGHVS, CDR2 FNYEAQ. CDR3 bases: TGTGCCAGCAGCCCGGCGGGCTCTGGAAACACCATATATTTT. This codes for CASSPAGSGNTIYF.

The chain couples TRBV18 to TRBJ1-4, with D tentatively TRBD1 (6 bases). Germline assignment: CDR1 KGHSH and CDR2 LQKENI. V was pared by 0 bases and J by 0 bases, with 14 bases between. The length of the CDR3 is 18 residues. In DNA form, the CDR3 reads TGTGCCAGCTCACCACCGTCAGGGGCCGACTCAACTAATGAAAAACTGTTTTTT. The encoded protein is CASSPPSGADSTNEKLFF.

This rearrangement joins TRBV2 to TRBJ2-2, with TRBD1 identical over 8 bases. Germline trimming cut 4 bases from V and 7 bases from J; bases unmatched to any gene: 14. CDR3 length: 17 residues. CDR1 and CDR2 from the germline V gene are SNHLY and FYNNEI. DNA of the CDR3: TGTGCCAGCAGTGGCCCCGGACAGGGTCGATCTAGCGGGGAGCTGTTTTTT. Translated: CASSGPGQGRSSGELFF.

The chain is built from TRBV6-6 and TRBJ2-5, with D perhaps TRBD1 or TRBD2 (5 bases each). The germline gives CDR1 MNHNY, CDR2 SVGAGI (reference sequence). With 10 bases removed from V and 6 bases from J, the gap between germline ends came to 9 bases. This CDR3 has 10 residues. CDR3 sequence: CAIGGKTQYF. The CDR3, as DNA: TGTGCCATTGGGGGAAAGACCCAGTACTTC.

The chain joins TRBV5-6 to TRBJ2-3; 11 nucleotides agree with TRBD2. In germline, CDR1 is SGHDT, CDR2 YYEEEE. The trim removed 2 bases at V and 0 bases at J, leaving 5 bases unmatched. CDR3 size: 17 residues. CDR3 coding DNA: TGTGCCAGCAGCTTACTAGCGGGAGAGACTAGCACAGATACGCAGTATTTT. Protein sequence: CASSLLAGETSTDTQYF.